This TCR beta chain was identified in a study of beta chain features in type 1 diabetes. V was pared by 9 bases and J by 3 bases, with 5 bases of the junction left unmatched. Germline-derived CDR1 and CDR2 are SNHLY and FYNNEI. This CDR3 contains 14 residues. Investigators reverse transcribed all isolated RNA, so they sequenced expressed TCRB transcripts. Produced via immunoSEQ multiplex PCR; TCRdb's table is partial and in-frame only. The sample carries 200,000 to 250,000 clones, 9.6% recorded once. V is TRBV2 and J is TRBJ1-5, with TRBD1 identical over 10 bases. The sample comprised naive CD4+ T cells from blood. This receptor was obtained from a woman between 18 and 30 years old in good health. The CDR3 bases are TGTGCCAGTAGGGACAGGGGCGTCAATCAGCCCCAGCATTTT. This sequence encodes CASRDRGVNQPQHF.